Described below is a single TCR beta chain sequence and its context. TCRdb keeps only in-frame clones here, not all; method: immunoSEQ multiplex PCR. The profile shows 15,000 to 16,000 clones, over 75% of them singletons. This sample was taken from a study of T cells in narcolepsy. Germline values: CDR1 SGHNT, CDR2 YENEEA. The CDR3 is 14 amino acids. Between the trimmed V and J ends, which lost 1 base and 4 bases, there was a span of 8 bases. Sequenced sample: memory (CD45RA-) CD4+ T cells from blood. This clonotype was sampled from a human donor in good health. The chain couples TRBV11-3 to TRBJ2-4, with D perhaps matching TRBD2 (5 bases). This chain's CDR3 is CASSLGGSKNIQYF. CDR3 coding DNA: TGTGCCAGCAGCTTAGGAGGGTCTAAAAACATTCAGTACTTC.